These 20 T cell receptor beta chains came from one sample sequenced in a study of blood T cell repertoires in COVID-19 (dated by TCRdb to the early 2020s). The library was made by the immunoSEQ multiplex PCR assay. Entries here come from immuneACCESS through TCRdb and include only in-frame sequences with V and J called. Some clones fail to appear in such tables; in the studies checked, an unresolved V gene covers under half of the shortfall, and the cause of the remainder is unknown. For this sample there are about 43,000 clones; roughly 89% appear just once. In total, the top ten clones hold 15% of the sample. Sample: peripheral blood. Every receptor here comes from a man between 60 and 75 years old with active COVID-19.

The CDR3 region is CASSEGAANEKLFF. CDR3 DNA sequence: TGTGCCAGCAGCGAGGGGGCTGCTAATGAAAAACTGTTTTTT. V gene TRBV9 combines with J gene TRBJ1-4; TRBD1 matches 7 bases. The trim removed 3 bases at V and 3 bases at J, leaving 2 bases unmatched. CDR3 length: 14 residues. Germline V gives CDR1 SGDLS, CDR2 YYNGEE.

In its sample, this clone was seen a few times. Here the CDR3 DNA reads TGTGCCAGCAGCTTAAGCGGGGCCTCCTACAATGAGCAGTTCTTC. Amino acids: CASSLSGASYNEQFF. The chain couples TRBV7-3 to TRBJ2-1; tentative D call: TRBD2 (6 bases). The CDR3 runs 15 residues. V dropped 1 base and J dropped 0 bases, with 7 bases sitting between them. Germline CDR1 is SGHTA and CDR2 is FQGTGA.

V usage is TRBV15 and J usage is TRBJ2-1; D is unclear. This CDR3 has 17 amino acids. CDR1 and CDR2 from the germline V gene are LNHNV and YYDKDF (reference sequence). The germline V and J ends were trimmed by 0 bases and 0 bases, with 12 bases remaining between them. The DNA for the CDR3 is TGTGCCACCAGCAGAGATCTCTTACGGTCCTCCTACAATGAGCAGTTCTTC. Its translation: CATSRDLLRSSYNEQFF.

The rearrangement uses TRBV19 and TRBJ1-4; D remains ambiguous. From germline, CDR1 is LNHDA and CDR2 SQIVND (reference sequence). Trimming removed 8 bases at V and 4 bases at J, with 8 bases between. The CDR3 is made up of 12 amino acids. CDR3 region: CASSRINEKLFF. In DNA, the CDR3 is TGTGCCAGTTCCCGTATTAATGAAAAACTGTTTTTT.

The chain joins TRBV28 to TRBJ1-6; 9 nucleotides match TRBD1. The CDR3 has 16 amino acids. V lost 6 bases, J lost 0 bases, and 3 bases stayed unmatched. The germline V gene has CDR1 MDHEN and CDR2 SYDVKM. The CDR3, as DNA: TGTGCCAGCAGGGGGACAGGGAACTCCTATAATTCACCCCTCCACTTT. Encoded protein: CASRGTGNSYNSPLHF.

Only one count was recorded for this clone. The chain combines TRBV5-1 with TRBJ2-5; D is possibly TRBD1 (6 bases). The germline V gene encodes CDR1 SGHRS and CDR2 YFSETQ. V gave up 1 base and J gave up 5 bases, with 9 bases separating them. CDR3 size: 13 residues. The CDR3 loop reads CASSLYRDETQYF. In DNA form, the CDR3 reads TGCGCCAGCAGCTTGTACAGGGATGAGACCCAGTACTTC.

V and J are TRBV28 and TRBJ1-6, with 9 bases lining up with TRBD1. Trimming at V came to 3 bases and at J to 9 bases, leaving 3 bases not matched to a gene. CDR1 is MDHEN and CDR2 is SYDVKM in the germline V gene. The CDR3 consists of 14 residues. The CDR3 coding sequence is TGTGCCAGCAGTTTGAACAGGGGGCTTTCACCCCTCCACTTT. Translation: CASSLNRGLSPLHF.

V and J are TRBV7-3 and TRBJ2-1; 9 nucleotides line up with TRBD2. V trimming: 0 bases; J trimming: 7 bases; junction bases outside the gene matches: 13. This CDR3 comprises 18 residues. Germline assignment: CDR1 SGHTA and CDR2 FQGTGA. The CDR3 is CASSLTPGGGRATNEQFF. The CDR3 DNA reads TGTGCCAGCAGCTTAACTCCCGGTGGCGGGAGGGCCACGAATGAGCAGTTCTTC.

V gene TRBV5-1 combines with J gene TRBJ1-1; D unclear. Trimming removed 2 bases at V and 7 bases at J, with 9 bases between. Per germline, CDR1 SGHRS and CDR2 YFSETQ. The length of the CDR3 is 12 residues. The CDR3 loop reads CASSLPGYEAFF. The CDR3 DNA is TGCGCCAGCAGCTTACCAGGCTATGAAGCTTTCTTT.

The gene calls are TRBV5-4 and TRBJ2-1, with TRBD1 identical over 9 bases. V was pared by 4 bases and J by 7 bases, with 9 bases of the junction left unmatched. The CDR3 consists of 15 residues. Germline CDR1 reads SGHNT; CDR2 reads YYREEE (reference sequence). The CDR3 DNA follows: TGTGCCAGCAGCGGTTTCCGGGACAGGGAAAATGAGCAGTTCTTC. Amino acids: CASSGFRDRENEQFF.

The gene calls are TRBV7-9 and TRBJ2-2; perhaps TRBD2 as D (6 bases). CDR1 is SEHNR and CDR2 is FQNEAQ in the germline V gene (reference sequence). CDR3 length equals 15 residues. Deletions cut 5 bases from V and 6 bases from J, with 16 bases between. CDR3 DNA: TGTGCCAGCAGCGAGGATGGCCCGGGGGCCGGGGAGCTGTTTTTT. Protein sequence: CASSEDGPGAGELFF.

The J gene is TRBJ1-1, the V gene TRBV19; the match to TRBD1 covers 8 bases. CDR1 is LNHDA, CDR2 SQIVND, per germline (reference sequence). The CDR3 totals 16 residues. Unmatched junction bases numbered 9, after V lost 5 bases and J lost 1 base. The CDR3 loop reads CASSPGGRAWNTEAFF. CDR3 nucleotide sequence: TGTGCCAGTAGTCCAGGGGGCCGGGCGTGGAACACTGAAGCTTTCTTT.

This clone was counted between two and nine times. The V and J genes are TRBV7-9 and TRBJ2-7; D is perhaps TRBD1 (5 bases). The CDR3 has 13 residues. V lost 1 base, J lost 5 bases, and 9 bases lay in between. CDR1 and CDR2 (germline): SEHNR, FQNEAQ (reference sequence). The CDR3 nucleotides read TGTGCCAGCAGCTTAGTGGCGGACAACGAGCAGTACTTC. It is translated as CASSLVADNEQYF.

CDR3 sequence reads: CASTRGGGWETQYF. DNA for the CDR3: TGTGCCAGCACCCGCGGGGGAGGGTGGGAGACCCAGTACTTC. This chain links TRBV28 with TRBJ2-5; 7 nucleotides match TRBD2. The CDR3 loop spans 14 amino acids. Looked up from germline, CDR1 is MDHEN and CDR2 is SYDVKM. J lost 5 bases, V lost 7 bases, and 10 bases had no gene match.

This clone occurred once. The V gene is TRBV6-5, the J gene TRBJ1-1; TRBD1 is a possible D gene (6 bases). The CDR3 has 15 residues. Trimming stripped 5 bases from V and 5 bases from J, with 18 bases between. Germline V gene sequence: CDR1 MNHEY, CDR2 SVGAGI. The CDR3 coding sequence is TGTGCCAGCAGTAGAGAGGGGGTAAGGATGACTGAAGCTTTCTTT. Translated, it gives CASSREGVRMTEAFF.

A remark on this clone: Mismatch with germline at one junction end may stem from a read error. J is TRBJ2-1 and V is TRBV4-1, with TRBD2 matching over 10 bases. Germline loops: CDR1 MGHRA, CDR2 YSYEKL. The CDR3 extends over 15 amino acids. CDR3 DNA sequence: TGCGCCAGCAGTCAAGCGGGGGGGCCTATGTATGAGCAGTTCTTC. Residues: CASSQAGGPMYEQFF.

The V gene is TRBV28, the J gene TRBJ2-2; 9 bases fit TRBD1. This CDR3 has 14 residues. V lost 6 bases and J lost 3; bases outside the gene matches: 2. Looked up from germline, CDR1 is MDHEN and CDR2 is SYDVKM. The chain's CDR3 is CASRTGGYTGELFF. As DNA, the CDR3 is TGTGCCAGCAGGACAGGGGGTTACACCGGGGAGCTGTTTTTT.

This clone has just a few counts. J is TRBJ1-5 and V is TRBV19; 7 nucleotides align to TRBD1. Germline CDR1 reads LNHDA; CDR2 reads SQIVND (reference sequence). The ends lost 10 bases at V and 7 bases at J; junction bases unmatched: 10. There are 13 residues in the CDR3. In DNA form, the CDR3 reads TGTGCCACATCGACAGGGCAGGGCCAGCCCCAGCATTTT. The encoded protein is CATSTGQGQPQHF.

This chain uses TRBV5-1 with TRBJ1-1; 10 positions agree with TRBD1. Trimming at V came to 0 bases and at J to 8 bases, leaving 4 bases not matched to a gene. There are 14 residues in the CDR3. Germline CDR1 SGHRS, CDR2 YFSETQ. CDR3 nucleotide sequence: TGCGCCAGCAGCTTGGCCGGGACAGGGGCGGAAGCTTTCTTT. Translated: CASSLAGTGAEAFF.

The CDR3 region is CASSPRGDSYTEAFF. The CDR3 DNA follows: TGTGCCAGCAGCCCACGCGGGGACAGCTACACTGAAGCTTTCTTT. The chain couples TRBV5-8 to TRBJ1-1; the match to TRBD1 covers 7 bases. CDR3 length equals 15 residues. CDR1 SGHTS and CDR2 YDEGEE come from the germline V gene. Trimming removed 4 bases from V and 3 bases from J; junction bases left unmatched: 9.